The next 6 T cell receptor beta chains were all read from a single sample in a study of Graves' ophthalmopathy and Graves' hyperthyroidism. The sequenced template was RNA, covering the TCR beta CDR3 region. Second-round multiplex PCR followed a first-round RT-PCR using HTBI primers. TCRdb recomputed calls from the multiplex PCR reads with MiXCR, one row per CDR3 protein. The repertoire holds about 220,000 distinct CDR3 sequences, with under 25% as singletons. The material sequenced was peripheral blood. The origin of the receptors is a woman between 45 and 60 years old with Graves' ophthalmopathy.

Only a few counts were recorded for this clonotype. This chain uses TRBV7-2 with TRBJ2-2; a weak D match, TRBD2 (6 bases). This CDR3 spans 15 amino acids. V lost 5 bases and J 4 bases, leaving 14 bases between the germline ends. Looked up from germline, CDR1 is SGHTA and CDR2 is FQGNSA. CDR3 DNA sequence: TGTGCCAGCAGCAAAGGACTATCGGTCACCGGGGAGCTGTTTTTT. Protein sequence: CASSKGLSVTGELFF.

This clonotype was counted many times. The chain employs TRBV29-1 and TRBJ2-7; 7 bases are a match to TRBD1. V lost 5 bases, J lost 0 bases, and 16 bases stayed unmatched. CDR3 length: 17 amino acids. Germline values: CDR1 SQVTM, CDR2 ANQGSEA. The CDR3 nucleotides read TGCAGCGTTCCGAGGGAAGGGGGCGATCTCCACTCCTACGAGCAGTACTTC. It translates to CSVPREGGDLHSYEQYF.

The table lists this clonotype with many counts. The rearrangement links TRBV12-3 or TRBV12-4 to TRBJ1-5, with TRBD1 matching 7 bases. This CDR3 comprises 15 residues. Losses at the gene ends were 5 bases for V and 4 bases for J; bases not matched to a gene: 8. CDR3 nucleotides: TGTGCCAGCAGTACTAGACAGGGCTTAAATCAGCCCCAGCATTTT. It specifies CASSTRQGLNQPQHF.

This clonotype appeared a few times. The rearrangement joins TRBV5-6 to TRBJ1-1; D is possibly TRBD1 (6 bases). Germline values: CDR1 SGHDT, CDR2 YYEEEE. V was trimmed by 5 bases and J by 3 bases, leaving 20 bases between them. CDR3 length: 16 amino acids. The CDR3: CASRVQGMGRDTEAFF. CDR3 DNA: TGTGCCAGCAGGGTACAGGGAATGGGAAGGGACACTGAAGCTTTCTTT. The full variable domain, in which reference TRBV5-6 and TRBJ1-1 provide the parts outside the CDR3, is DAGVTQSPTHLIKTRGQQVTLRCSPKSGHDTVSWYQQALGQGPQFIFQYYEEEERQRGNFPDRFSGHQFPNYSSELNVNALLLGDSALYLCASRVQGMGRDTEAFFGQGTRLTVV.

This clonotype appeared many times. This sequence joins TRBV24-1 and TRBJ2-7; TRBD2 agrees at 7 bases. Per the germline V gene, CDR1 is KGHDR and CDR2 is SFDVKD. This CDR3 is 15 amino acids long. The V segment lost 4 bases and the J segment 4 bases; nucleotides outside the gene matches: 9. The DNA of the CDR3 is TGTGCCACCAGTGACACATCTAGCGGATCGTACGAGCAGTACTTC. Protein: CATSDTSSGSYEQYF.

This clonotype was detected a few times. This sequence joins TRBV19 and TRBJ1-5, with D tentatively TRBD1 (5 bases). The V gene's germline CDR1 is LNHDA and CDR2 SQIVND (reference sequence). The germline V and J ends were trimmed by 7 bases and 2 bases, with 15 bases remaining between them. CDR3 length: 15 residues. The CDR3 sequence is CASKFGGRGNQPQHF. DNA of the CDR3: TGTGCCAGTAAATTTGGGGGACGCGGCAATCAGCCCCAGCATTTT.